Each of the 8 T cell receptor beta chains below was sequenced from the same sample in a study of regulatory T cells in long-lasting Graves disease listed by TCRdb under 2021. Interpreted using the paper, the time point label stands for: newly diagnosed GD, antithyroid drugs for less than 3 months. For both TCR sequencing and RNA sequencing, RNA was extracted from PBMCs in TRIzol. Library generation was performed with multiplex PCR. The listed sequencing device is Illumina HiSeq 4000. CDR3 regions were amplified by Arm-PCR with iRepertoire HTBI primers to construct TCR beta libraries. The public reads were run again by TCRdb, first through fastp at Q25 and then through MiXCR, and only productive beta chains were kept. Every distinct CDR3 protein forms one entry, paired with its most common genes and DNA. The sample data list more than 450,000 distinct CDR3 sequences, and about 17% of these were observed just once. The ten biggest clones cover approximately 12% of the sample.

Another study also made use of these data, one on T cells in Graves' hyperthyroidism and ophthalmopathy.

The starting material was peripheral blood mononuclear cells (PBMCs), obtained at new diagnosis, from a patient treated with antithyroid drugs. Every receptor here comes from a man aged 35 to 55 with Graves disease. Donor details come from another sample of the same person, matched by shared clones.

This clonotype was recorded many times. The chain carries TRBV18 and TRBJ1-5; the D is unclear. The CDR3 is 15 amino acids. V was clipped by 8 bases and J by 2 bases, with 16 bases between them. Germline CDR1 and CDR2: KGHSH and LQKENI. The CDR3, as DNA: TGTGCCAGCAGCCCGGCCCCTGGTGGCAATCAGCCCCAGCATTTT. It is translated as CASSPAPGGNQPQHF.

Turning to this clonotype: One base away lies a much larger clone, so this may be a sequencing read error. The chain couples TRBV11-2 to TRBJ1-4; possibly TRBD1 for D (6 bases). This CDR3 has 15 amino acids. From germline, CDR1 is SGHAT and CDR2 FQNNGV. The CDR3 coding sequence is TGTGCCAGCAGCTTAGCTGGGGGCGTCGGAGAAAGACTGTTTTTT. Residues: CASSLAGGVGERLFF.

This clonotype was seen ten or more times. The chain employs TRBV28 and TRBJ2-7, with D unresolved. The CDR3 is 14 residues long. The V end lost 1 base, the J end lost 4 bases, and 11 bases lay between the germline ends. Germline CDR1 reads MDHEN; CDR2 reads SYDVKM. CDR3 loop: CASSLLAVGYEQYF. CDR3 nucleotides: TGTGCCAGCAGTTTATTAGCTGTTGGGTACGAGCAGTACTTC.

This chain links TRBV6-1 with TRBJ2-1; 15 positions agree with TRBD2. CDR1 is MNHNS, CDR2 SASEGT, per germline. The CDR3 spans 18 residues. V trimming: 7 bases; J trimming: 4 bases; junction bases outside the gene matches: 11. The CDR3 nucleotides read TGTGCCAGCACTCCAGGGACTAGCGGGAGGATGACTTACAATGAGCAGTTCTTC. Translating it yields CASTPGTSGRMTYNEQFF.

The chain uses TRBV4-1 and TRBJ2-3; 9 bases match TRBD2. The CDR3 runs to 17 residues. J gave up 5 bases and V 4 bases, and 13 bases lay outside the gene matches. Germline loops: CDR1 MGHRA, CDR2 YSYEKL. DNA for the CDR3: TGCGCCAGCAGCCTACTAATTAGCGGGAGTCGGGAAGATACGCAGTATTTT. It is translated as CASSLLISGSREDTQYF.

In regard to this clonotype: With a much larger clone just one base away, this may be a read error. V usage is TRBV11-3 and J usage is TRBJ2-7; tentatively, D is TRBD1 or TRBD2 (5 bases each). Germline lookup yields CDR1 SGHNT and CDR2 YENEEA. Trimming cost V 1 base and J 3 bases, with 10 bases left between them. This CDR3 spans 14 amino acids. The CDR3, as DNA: TGTGCCAGCAGCTTAGGGGGGACCGGCTACGAGCAGTACTTC. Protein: CASSLGGTGYEQYF.

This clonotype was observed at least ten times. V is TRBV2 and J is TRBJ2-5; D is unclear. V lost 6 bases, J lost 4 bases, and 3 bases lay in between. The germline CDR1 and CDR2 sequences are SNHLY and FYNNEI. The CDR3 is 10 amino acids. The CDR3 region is CASRTETQYF. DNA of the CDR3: TGTGCCAGCAGGACAGAGACCCAGTACTTC. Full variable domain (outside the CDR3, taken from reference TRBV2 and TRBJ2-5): EPEVTQTPSHQVTQMGQEVILRCVPISNHLYFYWYRQILGQKVEFLVSFYNNEISEKSEIFDDQFSVERPDGSNFTLKIRSTKLEDSAMYFCASRTETQYFGPGTRLLVL.

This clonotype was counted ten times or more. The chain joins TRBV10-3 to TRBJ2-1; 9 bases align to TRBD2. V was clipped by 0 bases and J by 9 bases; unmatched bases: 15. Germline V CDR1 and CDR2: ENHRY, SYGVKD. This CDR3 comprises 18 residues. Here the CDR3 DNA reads TGTGCCATCAGTGAGTCGAAGTTACGCGGGAGGGCCTATGGTGAGCAGTTCTTC. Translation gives CAISESKLRGRAYGEQFF.